This T cell receptor beta chain was captured in a study of blood T cell repertoires in COVID-19 (dated by TCRdb to 2018 to 2020). Context from the whole study: Samples covering the acute and convalescent phases of COVID-19 were provided by collaborators in the United States, Italy and Spain. The prospective study material was composed of cDNA or gDNA derived from T cells, B-cell-depleted T cells, or PBMCs. Deeply sampled blood TCRbeta repertoires from subjects exposed to, actively infected with, or recovered from COVID-19 were included in the dataset. The repertoires were released in a freely available public database intended as a resource for research on the immune response to SARS-CoV-2. Samples were obtained from the ongoing ImmuneRACE study (first 160 participants) and from 1,254 subjects provided by 6 global collaborators. A de-identified subject ID, COVID-19 status, age in years and sex were almost always included in the sample metadata. Where available, HLA class I and class II types were obtained from metadata supplied by the sample provider rather than from assay-based typing.

The collaborating institutions used their own protocols to collect whole blood in K2EDTA tubes. Collaborator samples were shipped for TCRbeta analysis as frozen whole blood, isolated PBMCs, or DNA extracted from either sample type. This clone was counted only a few times. The target of this receptor is not known. Base qualities are not recorded, but no much larger clone differs from it by a single base. Broader findings and caveats from the paper: The amount of clinical and demographic metadata varied by source and participant and was provided uncurated.

The immunoSEQ Assay, a bias-controlled multiplex PCR, was used to amplify TCRbeta CDR3 regions from genomic DNA. In the source study's methods: Nucleated cell counts per sample were estimated from amplification of reference gene primers within the assay. To quantify the absolute abundance of each unique TCRbeta CDR3 rearrangement, sequence reads were collapsed and filtered. For each sample, productive Simpson clonality was calculated as the square root of Simpson's diversity index across productive rearrangements. Sourced from immuneACCESS, this table was stored by TCRdb with only in-frame sequences that have V and J called. A share of the clones is absent; for the studies checked, an unresolved V gene accounts for under half, and the remainder has no known explanation. The V and J calls and the clone size are those of that table, but D and trimming were determined from the DNA. A total of around 260,000 clones appear in this sample, roughly 90% of them only once. 0.7% to 0.9% of the sample rests with the top ten.

The CDR3 sequence holds 14 residues, the cysteine and phenylalanine included. The only DNA kept is the CDR3, 42 bases in frame from the first base. CDR1 and CDR2, per the germline V gene, are SGHRS and YFSETQ. The germline ends are 14 bases apart after V is trimmed by 2 bases and J by 8 bases. The clonotype originates from a man in his thirties or forties with acute or convalescent COVID-19. The V and J genes are TRBV5-1 and TRBJ2-1; the D gene cannot be resolved reliably. The material sequenced was peripheral blood. The CDR3 region: CASSFGVFIDEQFF. The DNA reads as follows: TGCGCCAGCAGCTTTGGAGTTTTTATCGATGAGCAGTTCTTC.